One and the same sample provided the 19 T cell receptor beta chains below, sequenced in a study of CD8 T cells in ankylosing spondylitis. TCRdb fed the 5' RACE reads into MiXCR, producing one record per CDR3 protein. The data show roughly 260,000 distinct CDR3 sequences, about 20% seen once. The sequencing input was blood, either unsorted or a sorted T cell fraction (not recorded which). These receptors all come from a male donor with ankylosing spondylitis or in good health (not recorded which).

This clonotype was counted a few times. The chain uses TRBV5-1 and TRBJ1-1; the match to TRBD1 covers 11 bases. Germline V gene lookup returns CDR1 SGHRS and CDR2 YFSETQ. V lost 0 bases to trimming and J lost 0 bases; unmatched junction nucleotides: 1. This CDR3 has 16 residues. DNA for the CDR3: TGCGCCAGCAGCTTGGTGGGACAGGGGGTGAACACTGAAGCTTTCTTT. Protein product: CASSLVGQGVNTEAFF.

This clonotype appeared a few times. CDR3 region: CASSLTGGAQDTQYF. CDR3 coding DNA: TGTGCCAGCAGCCTAACAGGGGGCGCACAAGATACGCAGTATTTT. The genes are TRBV7-2 and TRBJ2-3; 9 nucleotides line up with TRBD1. CDR3 size: 15 residues. Looked up from germline, CDR1 is SGHTA and CDR2 is FQGNSA. The V gene end was trimmed by 5 bases and the J gene end by 5 bases; junction bases not matched to a gene: 8.

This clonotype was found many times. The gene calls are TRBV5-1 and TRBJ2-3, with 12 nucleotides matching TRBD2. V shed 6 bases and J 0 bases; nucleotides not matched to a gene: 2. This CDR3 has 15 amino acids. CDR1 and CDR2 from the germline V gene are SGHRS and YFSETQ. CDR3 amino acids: CASKTSGGSTDTQYF. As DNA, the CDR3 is TGCGCCAGCAAGACTAGCGGGGGTAGCACAGATACGCAGTATTTT. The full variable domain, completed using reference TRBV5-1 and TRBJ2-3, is KAGVTQTPRYLIKTRGQQVTLSCSPISGHRSVSWYQQTPGQGLQFLFEYFSETQRNKGNFPGRFSGRQFSNSRSEMNVSTLELGDSALYLCASKTSGGSTDTQYFGPGTRLTVL.

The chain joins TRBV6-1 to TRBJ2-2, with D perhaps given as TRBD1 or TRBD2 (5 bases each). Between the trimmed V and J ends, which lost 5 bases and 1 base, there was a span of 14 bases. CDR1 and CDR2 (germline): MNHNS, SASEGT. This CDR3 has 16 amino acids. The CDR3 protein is CASSPTGTGNTGELFF. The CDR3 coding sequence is TGTGCCAGCAGTCCGACCGGGACCGGGAACACCGGGGAGCTGTTTTTT.

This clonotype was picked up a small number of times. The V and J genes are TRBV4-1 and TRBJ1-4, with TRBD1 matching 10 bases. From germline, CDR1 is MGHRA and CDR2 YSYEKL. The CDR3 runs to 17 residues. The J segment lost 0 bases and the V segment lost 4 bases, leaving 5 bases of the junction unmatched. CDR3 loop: CASSLTGTGATNEKLFF. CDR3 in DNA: TGCGCCAGCAGCCTAACCGGGACAGGGGCAACTAATGAAAAACTGTTTTTT.

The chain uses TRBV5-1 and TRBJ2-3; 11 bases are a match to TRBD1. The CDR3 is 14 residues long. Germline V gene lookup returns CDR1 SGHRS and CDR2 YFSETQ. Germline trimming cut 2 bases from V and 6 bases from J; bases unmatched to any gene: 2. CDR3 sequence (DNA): TGCGCCAGCAGCTTCCGGGACAGGGGGGATACGCAGTATTTT. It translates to CASSFRDRGDTQYF.

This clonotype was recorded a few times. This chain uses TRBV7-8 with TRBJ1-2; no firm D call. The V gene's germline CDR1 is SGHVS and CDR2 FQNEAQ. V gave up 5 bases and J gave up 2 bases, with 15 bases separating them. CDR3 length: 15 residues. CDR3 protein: CASSPPGQQNYGYTF. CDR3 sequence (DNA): TGTGCCAGCAGCCCCCCCGGCCAGCAAAACTATGGCTACACCTTC. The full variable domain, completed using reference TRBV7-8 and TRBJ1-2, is GAGVSQSPRYKVAKRGQDVALRCDPISGHVSLFWYQQALGQGPEFLTYFQNEAQLDKSGLPSDRFFAERPEGSVSTLKIQRTQQEDSAVYLCASSPPGQQNYGYTFGSGTRLTVV.

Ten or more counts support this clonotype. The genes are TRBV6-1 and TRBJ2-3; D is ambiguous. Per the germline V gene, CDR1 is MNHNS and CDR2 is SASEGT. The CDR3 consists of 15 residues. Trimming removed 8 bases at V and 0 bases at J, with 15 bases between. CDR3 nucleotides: TGTGCCAGCGCCCGGTGGAGCGTAAGCACAGATACGCAGTATTTT. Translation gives CASARWSVSTDTQYF.

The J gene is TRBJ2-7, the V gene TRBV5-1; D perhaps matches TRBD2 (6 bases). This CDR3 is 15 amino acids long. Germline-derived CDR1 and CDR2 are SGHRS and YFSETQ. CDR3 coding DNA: TGCGCCAGCAGCTTGAGGGTTATCGCGGACTACGTGCAGTACGTC. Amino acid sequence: CASSLRVIADYVQYV.

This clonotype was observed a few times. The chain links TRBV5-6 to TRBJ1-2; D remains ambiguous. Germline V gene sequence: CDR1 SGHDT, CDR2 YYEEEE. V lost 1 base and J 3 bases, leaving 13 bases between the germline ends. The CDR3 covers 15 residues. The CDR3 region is CASSLRRASDYGYTF. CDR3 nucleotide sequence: TGTGCCAGCAGCTTGAGAAGGGCCAGCGACTATGGCTACACCTTC. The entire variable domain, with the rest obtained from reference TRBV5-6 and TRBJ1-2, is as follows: DAGVTQSPTHLIKTRGQQVTLRCSPKSGHDTVSWYQQALGQGPQFIFQYYEEEERQRGNFPDRFSGHQFPNYSSELNVNALLLGDSALYLCASSLRRASDYGYTFGSGTRLTVV.

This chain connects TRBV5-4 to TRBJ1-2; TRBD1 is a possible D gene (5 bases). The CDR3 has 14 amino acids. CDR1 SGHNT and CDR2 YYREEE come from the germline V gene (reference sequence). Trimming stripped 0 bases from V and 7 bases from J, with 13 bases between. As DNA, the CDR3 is TGTGCCAGCAGCTTGGCCGCGGGGGGAGCTGGCTACACCTTC. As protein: CASSLAAGGAGYTF.

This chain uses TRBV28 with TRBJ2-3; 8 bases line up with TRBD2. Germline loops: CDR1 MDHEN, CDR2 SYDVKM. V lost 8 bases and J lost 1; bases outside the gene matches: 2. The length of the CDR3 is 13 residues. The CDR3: CASLGGGTDTQYF. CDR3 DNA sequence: TGTGCCAGCCTCGGGGGGGGCACAGATACGCAGTATTTT.

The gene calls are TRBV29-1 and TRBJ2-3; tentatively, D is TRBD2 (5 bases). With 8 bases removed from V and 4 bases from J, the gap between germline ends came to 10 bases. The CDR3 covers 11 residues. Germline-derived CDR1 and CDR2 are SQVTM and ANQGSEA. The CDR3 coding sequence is TGCAGCTACGCGAGGGCAGATACGCAGTATTTT. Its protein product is CSYARADTQYF.

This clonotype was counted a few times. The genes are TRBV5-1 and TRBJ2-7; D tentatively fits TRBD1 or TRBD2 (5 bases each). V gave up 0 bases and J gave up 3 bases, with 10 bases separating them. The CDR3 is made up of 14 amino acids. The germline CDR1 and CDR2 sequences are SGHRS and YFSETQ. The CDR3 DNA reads TGCGCCAGCAGCTTGGACCCTGGGGGCTACGAGCAGTACGTC. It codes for CASSLDPGGYEQYV.

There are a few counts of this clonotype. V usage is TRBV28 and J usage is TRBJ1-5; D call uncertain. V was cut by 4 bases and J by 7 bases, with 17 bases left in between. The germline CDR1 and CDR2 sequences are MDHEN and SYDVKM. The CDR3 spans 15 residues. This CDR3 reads CASSSAGKGFQPQHF. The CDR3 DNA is TGTGCCAGCAGTTCGGCCGGGAAGGGATTCCAGCCCCAGCATTTT.

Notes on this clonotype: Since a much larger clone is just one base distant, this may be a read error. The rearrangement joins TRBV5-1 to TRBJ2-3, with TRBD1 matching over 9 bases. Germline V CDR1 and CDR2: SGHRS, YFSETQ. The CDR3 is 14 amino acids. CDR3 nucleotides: TGCGCCAGCAGCGTGGGACAGGGTACAGATAGGCAGTATTTT. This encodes CASSVGQGTDRQYF.

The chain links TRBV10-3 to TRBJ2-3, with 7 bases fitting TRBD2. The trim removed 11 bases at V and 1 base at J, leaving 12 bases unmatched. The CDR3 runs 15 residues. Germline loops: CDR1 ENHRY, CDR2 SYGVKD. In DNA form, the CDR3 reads TGTGCCGTTCGGGACTATCGGGGGGGCACAGATACGCAGTATTTT. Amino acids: CAVRDYRGGTDTQYF.

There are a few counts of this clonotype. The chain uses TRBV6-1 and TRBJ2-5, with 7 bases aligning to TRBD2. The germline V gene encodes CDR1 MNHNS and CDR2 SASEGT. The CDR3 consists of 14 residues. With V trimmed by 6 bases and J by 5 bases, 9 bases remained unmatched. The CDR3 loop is CASRVAGPGETQYF. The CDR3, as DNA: TGTGCCAGCAGAGTAGCGGGTCCCGGGGAGACCCAGTACTTC.

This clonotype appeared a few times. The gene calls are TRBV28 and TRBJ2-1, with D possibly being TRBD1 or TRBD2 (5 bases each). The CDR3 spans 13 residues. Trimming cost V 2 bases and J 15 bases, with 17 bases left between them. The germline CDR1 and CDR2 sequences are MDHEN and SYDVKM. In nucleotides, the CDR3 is TGTGCCAGCAGTTTAGTGGCAGGGAGAGGGTGGTTCTTC. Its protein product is CASSLVAGRGWFF.